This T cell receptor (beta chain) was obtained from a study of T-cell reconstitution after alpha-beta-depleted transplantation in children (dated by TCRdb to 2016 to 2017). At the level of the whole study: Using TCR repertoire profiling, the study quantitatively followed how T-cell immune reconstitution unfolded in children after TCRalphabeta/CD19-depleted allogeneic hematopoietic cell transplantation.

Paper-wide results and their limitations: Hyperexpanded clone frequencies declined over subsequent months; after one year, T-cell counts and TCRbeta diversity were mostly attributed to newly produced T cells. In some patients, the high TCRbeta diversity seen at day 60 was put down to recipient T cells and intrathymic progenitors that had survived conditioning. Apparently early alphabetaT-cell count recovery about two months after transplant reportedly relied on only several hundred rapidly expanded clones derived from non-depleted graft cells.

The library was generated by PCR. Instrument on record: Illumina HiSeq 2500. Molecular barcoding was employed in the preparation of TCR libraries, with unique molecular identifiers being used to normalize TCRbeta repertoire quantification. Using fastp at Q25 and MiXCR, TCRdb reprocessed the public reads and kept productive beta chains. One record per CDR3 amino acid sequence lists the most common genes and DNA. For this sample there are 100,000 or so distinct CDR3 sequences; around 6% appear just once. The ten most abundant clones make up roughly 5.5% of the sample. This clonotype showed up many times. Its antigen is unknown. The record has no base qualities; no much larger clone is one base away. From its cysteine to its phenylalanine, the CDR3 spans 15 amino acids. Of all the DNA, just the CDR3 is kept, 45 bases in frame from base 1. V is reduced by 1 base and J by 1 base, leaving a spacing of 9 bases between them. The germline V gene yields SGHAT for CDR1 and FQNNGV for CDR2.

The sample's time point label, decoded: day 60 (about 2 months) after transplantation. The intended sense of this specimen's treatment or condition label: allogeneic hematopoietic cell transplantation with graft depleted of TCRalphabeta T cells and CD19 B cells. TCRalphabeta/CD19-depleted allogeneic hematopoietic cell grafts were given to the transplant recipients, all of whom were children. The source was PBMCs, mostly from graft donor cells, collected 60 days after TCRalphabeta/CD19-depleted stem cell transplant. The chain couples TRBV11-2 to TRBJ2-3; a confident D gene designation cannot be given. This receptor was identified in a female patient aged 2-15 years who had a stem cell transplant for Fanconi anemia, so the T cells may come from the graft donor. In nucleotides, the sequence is TGTGCCAGCAGCTTAGTCGACACCCGCACAGATACGCAGTATTTT. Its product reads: CASSLVDTRTDTQYF. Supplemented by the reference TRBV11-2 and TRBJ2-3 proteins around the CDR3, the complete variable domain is EAGVAQSPRYKIIEKRQSVAFWCNPISGHATLYWYQQILGQGPKLLIQFQNNGVVDDSQLPKDRFSAERLKGVDSTLKIQPAKLEDSAVYLCASSLVDTRTDTQYFGPGTRLTVL.